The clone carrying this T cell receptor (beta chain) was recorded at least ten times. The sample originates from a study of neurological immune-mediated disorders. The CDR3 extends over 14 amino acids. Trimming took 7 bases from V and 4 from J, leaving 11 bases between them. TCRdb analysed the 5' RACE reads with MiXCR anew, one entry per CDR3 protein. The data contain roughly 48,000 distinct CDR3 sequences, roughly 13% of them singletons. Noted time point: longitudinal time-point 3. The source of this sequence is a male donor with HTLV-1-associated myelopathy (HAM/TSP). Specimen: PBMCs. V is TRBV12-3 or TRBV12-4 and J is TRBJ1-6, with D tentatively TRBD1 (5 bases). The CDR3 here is CASTPRQYNSPLHF. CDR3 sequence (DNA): TGTGCCAGCACCCCTAGACAGTATAATTCACCCCTCCACTTT.